This TCR beta chain was obtained from a study of blood T cell repertoires in COVID-19. This clone was counted a single time. With V trimmed by 6 bases and J by 7 bases, 11 bases remained unmatched. From germline, CDR1 is MDHEN and CDR2 SYDVKM. CDR3 length: 15 amino acids. Assay used: immunoSEQ multiplex PCR; TCRdb lists only in-frame clones, some missing. The repertoire holds 400,000 to 450,000 clones, with about 87% as singletons. The sample comprised peripheral blood. The receptor was derived from a woman aged 50 to 60 with COVID-19, enrolled during active disease. This chain connects TRBV28 to TRBJ2-5; TRBD1 aligns across 10 bases. The CDR3 bases are TGTGCCAGCAGACCCCCGGGACAGGGGTGGGGGACCCAGTACTTC. This encodes CASRPPGQGWGTQYF.